This TCR beta chain is drawn from a study of beta chain features in type 1 diabetes (dated by TCRdb to the late 2010s). At the level of the whole study: No differences in mean age, gender distribution, total cell number or subset yield were found between patients and healthy donors. A total of about 100 million sorted cells were examined across all samples, and RNA yield correlated strongly with the number of cells per subset. In the study, TCRB repertoires of sorted circulating CD4+ T cell subsets from recently diagnosed type 1 diabetes patients were compared with those of matched healthy donors. Whereas all 28 donors provided naive and central memory subsets, regulatory and stem cell-like memory subsets were isolated from just 8 patients and roughly eight healthy donors. What the research found in general, with its limitations: Because cDNA was sequenced instead of genomic DNA, highly expressing activated cells could be over-represented, though the groups showed no difference in activation or CD3 levels. Only small numbers of individuals were included in the HLA sub-analyses, which left unresolved whether HLA type had any influence on TCRB rearrangement. Shorter templates might have been favored by PCR, but patient and control samples were amplified and corrected together, so both groups would have been affected equally by any skew. Naive, central memory and regulatory TCRB repertoires appeared to be more similar among patients than among healthy donors. At VDJ recombination sites, patients with type 1 diabetes made fewer insertions and deleted more nucleotides, a pattern implying thymic rearrangement abnormalities. In all four CD4+ subsets, TCRB CDR3 length was moderately but significantly shorter in type 1 diabetes patients.

All of the isolated RNA was reverse transcribed with the High Capacity cDNA Reverse Transcription Kit, so expressed TCRB transcripts were sequenced. Naive, central memory and regulatory T cell samples underwent deep immunoSEQ sequencing, averaging around 4 million total reads per sample. Sorted cells were lysed in RLT buffer, and RNA was extracted using DNase-treated RNeasy Micro or Mini kits according to cell number. To prevent cross-contamination, each cell subset was processed individually, whereas patient and healthy donor samples were processed jointly. TCRB sequences were amplified from cDNA with the immunoSEQ multiplex PCR, producing 87-bp fragments spanning the CDR3 region. Sequencing of the amplicons was done on the Illumina HiSeq platform. Turning to the authors' computational methods: Synthetic template baselines were used to correct PCR bias computationally, reads within Hamming distance 2 were collapsed, and singletons that could not be merged were discarded. Reads were aligned to IMGT to assign V, D and J genes, CDR3 length, and insertions or deletions at six rearrangement sites. Within each subset, clonotype counts were normalized to sorted cell number, and only after that were true diversity and Gini coefficients computed with the tcR R package. The overlap coefficient, calculated on TCRB nucleotide sequences, was used to measure repertoire sharing. As a proxy for the pre-selection repertoire, out-of-frame TCRB sequences from naive cells were analyzed. In TCRdb, the immuneACCESS table is reduced to in-frame sequences with V and J assigned. These tables do not hold every clone; where another copy was compared, an unresolved V gene accounts for under half, and the others remain unexplained. V and J calls and clone size are those listed in that table; D and trimming were worked out from the DNA. For this sample the table gives hundreds of thousands of clones, of which 15% to 17% were detected only once. The ten largest clones take up 0.093% of the sample.

From each donor, a single peripheral blood sample of 100 to 150 mL on average was drawn into heparinised tubes. Naive, central memory, regulatory and stem cell-like memory CD4+ T cells were sorted on a BD FACSAria II using a panel including CD45RO, CCR7, CD25, CD127, CD95 and CD27. A purity above 95% was achieved for all sorted populations. Right away, PBMCs were isolated by Lymphoprep density gradient centrifugation and were stained directly, with no culture step. So that batch effects would be minimized, each experiment stained and sorted samples in pairs, pairing one healthy donor with one patient. Trimming costs V 2 bases and J 6 bases, and their ends lie 14 bases apart. The germline V gene sets CDR1 to MNHEY and CDR2 to SVGAGI. Inclusive of the bounding cysteine and phenylalanine, the CDR3 is 14 residues long. Here the CDR3 DNA is all that survives: 42 bases in frame from base 1. With respect to this clone: No cognate antigen has been identified for it. Nothing much larger sits one base from this clone, and base qualities are not available.

Rearrangement joined TRBV6-5 to TRBJ2-7, with the D gene too uncertain to name. Material: naive CD4+ T cells from blood. The cell subset or site label, read with the paper, signifies: true naive CD4+ T cells. The receptor was isolated from a man younger than 35 in good health. The sequenced DNA is TGTGCCAGCAGTTACAATAGGCAGGTCGGCGAGCAGTACTTC. Its translation is CASSYNRQVGEQYF.